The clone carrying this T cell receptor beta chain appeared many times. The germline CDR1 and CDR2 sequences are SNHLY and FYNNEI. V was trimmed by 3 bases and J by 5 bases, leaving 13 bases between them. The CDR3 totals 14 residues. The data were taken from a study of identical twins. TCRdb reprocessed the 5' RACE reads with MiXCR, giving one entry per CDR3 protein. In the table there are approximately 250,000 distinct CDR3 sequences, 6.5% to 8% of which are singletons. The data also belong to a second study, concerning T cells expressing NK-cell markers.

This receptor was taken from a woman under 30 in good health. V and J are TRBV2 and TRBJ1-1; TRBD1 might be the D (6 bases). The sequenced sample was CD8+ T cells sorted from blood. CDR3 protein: CASSDVGAGTEAFF. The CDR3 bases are TGTGCCAGCAGTGACGTGGGGGCAGGAACTGAAGCTTTCTTT.